The 5 T cell receptor beta chains listed next were all sequenced from one sample in a study of blood T cell repertoires in COVID-19. Sequencing used immunoSEQ multiplex PCR; TCRdb keeps in-frame clones, though not all of them. The sample holds 200,000 to 250,000 clones; about 90% are singletons and the top ten take about 3%. The sample consisted of peripheral blood. All receptors come from a woman in her 30s who had recovered from COVID-19.

The V gene is TRBV2, the J gene TRBJ1-1; D perhaps matches TRBD1 (5 bases). The CDR3 has 14 amino acids. The V end lost 7 bases, the J end lost 8 bases, and 20 bases lay between the germline ends. The V gene's germline CDR1 is SNHLY and CDR2 FYNNEI. For the CDR3, the DNA is TGTGCCAGCAAAAAGGACACAGGAACAAAAGAAGCTTTCTTT. Translating it yields CASKKDTGTKEAFF. The whole variable domain, filled in from reference TRBV2 and TRBJ1-1, reads EPEVTQTPSHQVTQMGQEVILRCVPISNHLYFYWYRQILGQKVEFLVSFYNNEISEKSEIFDDQFSVERPDGSNFTLKIRSTKLEDSAMYFCASKKDTGTKEAFFGQGTRLTVV.

J is TRBJ2-1 and V is TRBV7-3; 9 positions match TRBD1. The V and J ends lost 3 bases and 1 base, in that order; junction bases with no gene match: 1. Germline CDR1 is SGHTA and CDR2 is FQGTGA. This CDR3 has 15 residues. DNA of the CDR3: TGTGCCAGCAGCTTGGACAGGGGATCCTACAATGAGCAGTTCTTC. It is translated as CASSLDRGSYNEQFF. Full variable domain (rest looked up from reference TRBV7-3 and TRBJ2-1): GAGVSQTPSNKVTEKGKYVELRCDPISGHTALYWYRQSLGQGPEFLIYFQGTGAADDSGLPNDRFFAVRPEGSVSTLKIQRTERGDSAVYLCASSLDRGSYNEQFFGPGTRLTVL.

The chain uses TRBV3-1 (or the pseudogene TRBV3-2) and TRBJ2-7; weak D call: TRBD2 (5 bases). From germline, CDR1 is LGHDT and CDR2 YNNKEL (reference sequence). This CDR3 has 14 amino acids. V lost 2 bases, J lost 3 bases, and 11 bases lay in between. CDR3 residues: CASSQNPTSYEQYF. DNA of the CDR3: TGTGCCAGCAGCCAAAACCCCACTAGCTACGAGCAGTACTTC.

The rearrangement uses TRBV4-3 and TRBJ1-1; D perhaps matches TRBD1 (6 bases). V lost 4 bases, J lost 6 bases, and 18 bases lay in between. CDR1 LGHNA and CDR2 YSLEER come from the germline V gene. The CDR3 loop spans 15 amino acids. The CDR3 here is CASSPRRGAFSEAFF. The CDR3 DNA sequence: TGCGCCAGCAGCCCTAGACGGGGGGCCTTTTCTGAAGCTTTCTTT.

The chain links TRBV6-5 to TRBJ1-1; 8 nucleotides match TRBD1. CDR1 is MNHEY and CDR2 is SVGAGI in the germline V gene. The CDR3 totals 15 residues. V trimming: 6 bases; J trimming: 1 base; junction bases outside the gene matches: 7. CDR3 sequence: CASRYRGGENTEAFF. DNA of the CDR3: TGTGCCAGCAGGTACAGGGGGGGGGAGAACACTGAAGCTTTCTTT.